This TCR beta chain comes out of a study of blood T cell repertoires in COVID-19. The study drew participants aged about 18 to 89 years from some 23 US areas. Participant-reported clinical history was the basis for cohort assignment. Profiled with immunoSEQ multiplex PCR; TCRdb holds only in-frame clones, not every one. The sample has around 300,000 clones; around 87% are singletons. This TCR was recovered from a woman aged 18 to 35 with acute COVID-19. The sequenced sample was PBMCs or T cells enriched from blood (not recorded which).

The CDR3, as DNA: TGTGCCAGCAGCCAAGGAGGACTAGCCGAGAAAGGGCAGTACTTC. As protein: CASSQGGLAEKGQYF. The chain combines TRBV3-1 (or the pseudogene TRBV3-2) with TRBJ2-7, with 8 nucleotides matching TRBD2. The length of the CDR3 is 15 residues. CDR1 and CDR2 from the germline V gene are LGHDT and YNNKEL (reference sequence). Trimming took 1 base from V and 9 from J; bases not matched to a gene: 11.